This TCR beta chain appears in the sequencing data of a study of cytomegalovirus exposure and HLA in healthy donors. Overall study: There were fewer than 130 million unique TCR beta sequences, drawn from around 180 million T cells, in an earlier analysis.

Comment on this clone: Its antigen is not known.

Germline V gives CDR1 SGDLS, CDR2 YYNGEE. This CDR3 has 14 amino acids. With V trimmed by 3 bases and J by 2 bases, 4 bases remained unmatched. The study's findings and limits: As a later analysis revealed, most CMV-associated TCR beta chains appeared HLA-restricted.

PCR involved 60 Vbeta and 13 Jbeta primers. Generated by immunoSEQ multiplex PCR, the TCRdb table keeps only in-frame clones and is missing some. The sample consists of over 70,000 clones, more than 70% of them appearing once. The sequencing sample was made of PBMCs. V is TRBV9 and J is TRBJ2-7, with TRBD1 matching over 8 bases. The receptor was isolated from a male donor in good health and CMV-seropositive. The CDR3, as DNA: TGTGCCAGCAGCGCGGGACAGGAGCCCTACGAGCAGTACTTC. Amino acid sequence: CASSAGQEPYEQYF.